The entry that follows covers one T cell receptor (beta chain) sequence. Its antigen remains unidentified. No base-level quality is on record; no much larger clone is a single base apart. This entry is derived from a study of cytomegalovirus exposure and HLA in healthy donors (dated by TCRdb to between 2016 and 2019). Describing the broader study: In an earlier analysis of some 610 of the donors, 276 Gb of sequence data and about 110 million unique TCR beta sequences from 150 million to 200 million T cells were reported. Genome-wide SNP genotypes for about 60% of the roughly 670 donors were used in a later genetic analysis, which treated that subset as a discovery cohort. Rather than using new phenotypic data, the later analysis identified candidate immune exposures from TCR beta sequences and from how often those sequences occurred across donors. Every discovery cohort repertoire had been produced on one sequencing platform. Typing coverage differed by locus: A, B, C, DRB1 and DQB1 were typed in about 620-630 donors, DQA1 in around 500, DPA1 in 600 to 610, and DPB1 in just under 490. To predict cytomegalovirus infection status, the study combined high-throughput TCR immunosequencing, statistical association of individual TCRs with disease status, and machine learning. Approximately 310 gigabases of sequencing data and approximately 84 million unique TCR sequences were included in an early release covering over 600 HLA-typed donors. To decide whether each TCR beta V gene segment behaved as functional or pseudogenic, an earlier analysis of some 570 of the donors relied on high-throughput TCR beta sequencing. Roughly five DR-DQ haplotypes were treated as single units for association and clustering because of strong linkage in the cohort. Among about 410 genotyped donors of the cohort, an average of around 220,000 unique TCR beta nucleotide sequences was sequenced per donor, of which 15% to 20% were non-productive. Donor age, sex, ethnicity and CMV serostatus were compiled together with the repertoire data. Among the roughly 370 genotyped donors, around 81% belonged to the genetic ancestry cluster associated with self-reported Caucasian donors. Both class I and class II loci were covered by HLA typing, at four-digit resolution. To study patterns of TCR occurrence, a later analysis re-analyzed previously published TCR beta repertoires from around 660 donors and added high-resolution HLA genotyping. A separate validation cohort of roughly 130 different subjects was used in addition to the roughly 670-subject first cohort. Using immunosequencing, the study profiled T cell repertoires from some 670 subjects and related those repertoires to cytomegalovirus serostatus. The study was designed to test whether signatures of past pathogen exposure could be identified by cataloging public T cell receptors. Overall results and qualifications from the work: Roughly uniform sequencing depth across donors was assumed in presence/absence analyses, although this assumption may not hold. The classifier was reported to diagnose cytomegalovirus status with high specificity and sensitivity in both the original cohort and the validation cohort. Across donors, most TCR sequences were observed very rarely, whereas some public TCRs were present in many individuals. For the cohort, immune exposure information was limited to CMV serostatus. In a later analysis, about 17,000 TCR beta sequences were associated with specific HLA alleles at a false discovery rate of 0.05. According to the authors, the approach could potentially be generalized to other disease states and immunological phenotypes. Broadly in line with IMGT annotations, most TCR beta V segments showed up in productive rearrangements about 87% or about 30% of the time in an earlier analysis of 450 to 750 of the donors. In the study, about 150 TCR beta chains were listed as associated with cytomegalovirus. In vitro tests confirmed that a few of the cytomegalovirus-associated TCR beta chains recognize cytomegalovirus antigens. A later genetic analysis associated a missense DCLRE1C variant with V-gene and J-gene trimming of TCR beta chains, and an independent cohort replicated the association. In a later genetic analysis, fewer N-insertions in productive TCRs were reported among donors in an Asian-associated ancestry cluster than the roughly 710-donor mean. According to a later analysis, parvovirus B19, influenza, CMV and Epstein-Barr virus appeared linked to several top co-occurrence clusters. Because counts were too low, about 18 rarely observed V segments, including chromosome 9 orphons, were left out of the earlier analysis of 587 of the donors. Assigning TCR associations to individual alleles was difficult when HLA alleles, especially DR and DQ, strongly co-occurred. Because some donors lacked HLA typing at each locus, the association tests relied only on the typed subset. According to a later analysis, TCR association rates differed among HLA loci, with DRB1 alleles showing the most associated TCRs and HLA-C alleles showing the fewest. The 87-base-pair reads could not distinguish some IMGT-functional V segments, including TRBV6-2 and TRBV6-3, so those segments were excluded. A cluster of highly shared sequence variants was judged likely to represent a technical artifact of the sequencing pipeline. In a later analysis, HLA-associated TCR beta chains were found to be more clonally expanded and to have lower generation probabilities than equally common non-associated chains. The cohort was sequenced for TCR beta chains only, and without alpha or paired-chain data the features that could be detected were limited. Most CMV-associated TCR beta chains appeared to be HLA-restricted in a later analysis, and the HLA associations seemed to be driven largely by CMV exposure. Correlated functional status among segregating V segments might be attributable to linkage disequilibrium, but an unknown experimental factor could not be ruled out. A further reported finding was that TCR beta sequences accurately predicted the HLA-A and HLA-B alleles for most subjects in the first cohort.

In the germline V gene (reference sequence), CDR1 corresponds to MNHNY and CDR2 to SVGAGI. The CDR3 contains 14 residues, cysteine and phenylalanine counted. The read is trimmed to its CDR3 DNA, 42 bases read in frame from base 1. Trimmed from V: 0 bases; trimmed from J: 4 bases; junction bases lacking a gene match: 2. The cohort comprised several hundred healthy bone marrow donors. All cohort members were sampled while nominally healthy, although unrecorded immune exposures were likely present. The donor tested CMV seropositive, placing the donor among the approximately 310 seropositive members of the cohort. Every donor gave a peripheral blood sample, and the peripheral blood mononuclear cells from that sample were used for TCR beta sequencing. The Qiagen DNeasy Blood Extraction Kit was used to extract genomic DNA from the blood cell samples. Library creation used the immunoSEQ multiplex PCR assay. For the multiplex PCR, a mixture combining 60 forward primers for TCR Vbeta segments and 13 reverse primers for TCR Jbeta segments was used. A multiplex PCR assay on genomic DNA amplified the CDR3 region of rearranged TCR beta genes. The Illumina HiSeq System was used to sequence the amplified TCR beta libraries as 87-base-pair reads. Regarding the original processing steps: Across the 700 or so repertoires, a later analysis counted 75 million to 90 million unique TCR beta chains, approximately 12 million of which were shared by at least two donors. Raw reads were error-corrected and collapsed into unique sequences by a nearest-neighbor algorithm in which closely related sequences were merged to remove PCR and sequencing errors. To assign V, D and J gene segments, CDR3 sequences were aligned to IMGT reference sequences. For a sequence to be retained, at least a six-nucleotide match to both a V gene segment and a J gene segment was required. Rearrangements were classified as productive when the CDR3 lacked stop codons and remained in frame with V and J, and all other rearrangements were classified as non-productive. Following IMGT convention, CDR3 was defined as the stretch from the second conserved V-encoded cysteine up to the conserved J-encoded phenylalanine. The earlier analysis of 500 to 600 of the donors excluded sequences that lacked an unambiguous match to a single V gene segment. An earlier analysis of just under 600 of the donors called V segments functional above 56.7% productive rearrangements and segregating when the between-donor standard deviation exceeded 5%. A statistical classification framework was developed to diagnose cytomegalovirus status using the catalog of TCR beta chain sequences. In a later analysis, V and J genes were assigned by comparing TCR nucleotide sequences against IMGT/GENE-DB human TR gene sequences. Using the TCRdist pipeline, a later analysis assigned CDR3 sequences along with most-parsimonious VDJ recombination scenarios. In a later analysis, each TCR beta chain was defined by its CDR3 amino acid sequence together with its V-gene family, and reads lacking a unique V-gene family were excluded. As a way to deal with suspected cross-contamination and a sequencing artifact, a later analysis dropped 640 or so nucleotide sequences that were highly shared and had low generation probability. In a later analysis, a clonal expansion index for each public chain was calculated from normalized within-repertoire ranks of inferred template counts. In a later analysis, generation probabilities were computed with a VDJ recombination model fitted to out-of-frame rearrangements, and the resulting probabilities were checked against IGoR. In a later analysis, TCR-TCR, TCR-HLA and TCR-CMV co-occurrence was scored with hypergeometric tests, and a repertoire-size bias correction was applied to TCR pairs. To estimate false discovery rates, a later analysis permuted the HLA or CMV assignments 20 times. In a later analysis, co-occurring TCRs were grouped using DBSCAN, and TCRdist sequence similarity was added for clustering within HLA-allele-positive subsets. For co-occurrence clustering, repertoires with fewer than 30,000 or more than 120,000 public chains were excluded, along with 4 to 6 repertoires with anomalous nucleotide sharing. Sourced from immuneACCESS, this table was stored by TCRdb with only in-frame sequences that have V and J called. A share of the clones is absent; for the studies checked, an unresolved V gene accounts for under half, and the remainder has no known explanation. The DNA gave D and trimming, while V, J and clone size come from that table. The sample includes approximately 170,000 clones, with just over 75% observed a single time. Clones ranked in the top ten supply more than 2% of the sample.

The sequence is built from TRBV6-6 and TRBJ1-1, and TRBD1 matches 7 of the central bases. The receptor's source is a woman aged 25 to 39 in good health and CMV-seropositive. Sequenced input: PBMCs. The DNA is TGTGCCAGCAGTTACTCAAGACAGGGCACTGAAGCTTTCTTT. Its protein is CASSYSRQGTEAFF.